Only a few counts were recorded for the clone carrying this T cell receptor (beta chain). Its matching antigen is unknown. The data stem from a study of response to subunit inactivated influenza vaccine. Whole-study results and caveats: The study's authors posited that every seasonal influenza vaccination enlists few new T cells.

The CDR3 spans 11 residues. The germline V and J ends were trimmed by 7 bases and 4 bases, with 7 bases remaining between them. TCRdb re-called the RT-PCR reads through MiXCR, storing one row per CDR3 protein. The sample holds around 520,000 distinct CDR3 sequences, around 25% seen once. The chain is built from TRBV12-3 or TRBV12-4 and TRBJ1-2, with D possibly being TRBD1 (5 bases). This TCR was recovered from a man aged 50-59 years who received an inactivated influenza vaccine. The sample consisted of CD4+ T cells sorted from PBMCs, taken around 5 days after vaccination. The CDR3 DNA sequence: TGTGCCAGCACAGGGACCTATGGCTACACCTTC. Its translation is CASTGTYGYTF.